The text below deals with one T cell receptor beta chain. This specimen comes from a study of blood T cell repertoires in COVID-19. Background on the study: Samples representing acute and convalescent COVID-19 were sourced from the United States, Italy and Spain. T cells, B-cell-depleted T cells, or PBMCs provided the cDNA or gDNA that served as material.

In the authors' workflow: Estimation of nucleated cell counts was performed using reference gene primer amplification. TCRdb's copy holds only in-frame clones and misses some; the assay was immunoSEQ multiplex PCR. V, J and clone size derive from that table, while D and trimming were established from the DNA sequence. The table has some 150,000 clones, 87% seen once. CDR3 length: 17 residues. J gave up 6 bases and V 5 bases, and 16 bases lay outside the gene matches. In germline, CDR1 is MDHEN, CDR2 SYDVKM. The V and J genes are TRBV28 and TRBJ2-1, with 7 bases aligning to TRBD2. The sequenced sample consisted of peripheral blood. The TCR was taken from a woman in her sixties or seventies who had recovered from COVID-19. For the CDR3, the DNA is TGTGCCAGCAGTCTCCGGACCGGGAGGCCTGCTCGCAATGAGCAGTTCTTC. Translating it yields CASSLRTGRPARNEQFF.